One and the same sample provided the 24 T cell receptor beta chains below, sequenced in a study of T cells in women clearing cervical HPV infection. The method was immunoSEQ multiplex PCR; TCRdb's version includes in-frame clones alone and lacks a portion of them. The sample includes approximately 16,000 clones. Source material: blood buffy coat. These receptors all stem from a woman between 18 and 69 years old with a cervical HPV16 infection that either progressed to CIN3+ or cleared (not recorded which).

Concerning this clone itself: The CDR3 extends 3 residues past the end of the read, so its final part is completed from the germline J gene. This rearrangement joins TRBV2 to TRBJ1-6; 7 positions match TRBD1. V gave up 10 bases and J gave up 7 bases; unmatched junction bases: 7. CDR3 size: 13 residues. The germline V gene has CDR1 SNHLY and CDR2 FYNNEI. The CDR3 loop reads CATRQGPNSPLHF. Incomplete CDR3 DNA: TGTGCCACCCGACAGGGCCCCAATTCACCC.

With regard to this clone: An end of the junction does not agree with germline; a read error may underlie this. The read finishes 3 residues shy of the CDR3 end, and the germline J gene is used to complete it. V usage is TRBV4-2 and J usage is TRBJ1-2; D is ambiguous. The CDR3 extends over 15 amino acids. Germline CDR1 and CDR2: LGHNA and YNFKEQ. CDR3 DNA (partial): TGCGCCAGCAGCCAGACAACACTAGCTAACTATGGC. As protein: CASSQTTLANYG. The full-length CDR3 reads as CASSQTTLANYGYTF.

CDR3 amino acids: CSARGASGALDTQYF. The covered CDR3 bases are TGCAGTGCTAGAGGAGCTAGCGGGGCACTAGATACG. The chain carries TRBV20-1 and TRBJ2-3; 9 bases align to TRBD2. The CDR3 goes on 3 residues after the read ends, and that part is filled in from the germline J gene. CDR3 size: 15 residues. The germline CDR1 and CDR2 sequences are DFQATT and SNEGSKA (reference sequence). J was trimmed by 5 bases and V by 1 base; bases with no gene match: 7.

In the case of this clone: The read comes to an end 3 residues before the CDR3 does, leaving the germline J gene to fill in the end. The chain carries TRBV9 and TRBJ2-5, with 12 nucleotides matching TRBD2. This CDR3 contains 16 residues. V trimming: 0 bases; J trimming: 2 bases; junction bases outside the gene matches: 2. CDR1 and CDR2 (germline): SGDLS, YYNGEE. The CDR3 is CASSVGGLAGQETQYF. CDR3 DNA (partial): TGTGCCAGCAGCGTAGGTGGACTAGCGGGGCAAGAGACC.

Remarks on this clone: The read halts 3 residues ahead of the CDR3 end, with the missing end drawn from the germline J gene. This chain links TRBV20-1 with TRBJ1-2; 10 positions agree with TRBD1. Germline CDR1 is DFQATT and CDR2 is SNEGSKA (reference sequence). The CDR3 contains 12 residues. The CDR3 bases that were read are TGCAGTGCTCAGACAGGGGGCGGGGGC. Amino acids: CSAQTGGGG. The complete CDR3 reads CSAQTGGGGYTF.

Of note for this clone: Read data end 3 residues before the CDR3 end; the end is taken from the germline J gene. The chain has TRBV7-2 and TRBJ2-2, with D maybe TRBD1 (5 bases). Per the germline V gene, CDR1 is SGHTA and CDR2 is FQGNSA. V shed 6 bases and J shed 1 base, with 9 bases lying between them. CDR3 length: 14 amino acids. The sequenced part of the CDR3 DNA is TGTGCCAGCAGTTCGCAGGGGAACACCGGGGAG. This encodes CASSSQGNTGE. The full CDR3 sequence reads CASSSQGNTGELFF.

To note about this clone: The read comes to an end 3 residues before the CDR3 does, leaving the germline J gene to fill in the end. The chain combines TRBV4-1 with TRBJ2-5, with 10 bases identical to TRBD2. The CDR3 covers 18 residues. The germline V gene has CDR1 MGHRA and CDR2 YSYEKL. Trimming at V came to 1 base and at J to 4 bases, leaving 12 bases not matched to a gene. CDR3 residues: CASSQGQLLAGGGETQYF. The sequenced part of the CDR3 DNA is TGCGCCAGCAGCCAAGGGCAACTTTTAGCGGGGGGTGGAGAGACC.

For this clone: The CDR3 goes on 3 residues after the read ends, and that part is filled in from the germline J gene. The V gene is TRBV19, the J gene TRBJ1-5; D ambiguous. V was shortened by 0 bases and J by 6 bases, with 9 bases between the two germline ends. This CDR3 spans 14 amino acids. Germline loops: CDR1 LNHDA, CDR2 SQIVND (reference sequence). CDR3 sequence: CASSIDAGSQPQHF. Partial CDR3 DNA: TGTGCCAGTAGTATAGACGCGGGTAGTCAGCCC.

The CDR3: CASSPYRGKTTDTQYF. Incomplete CDR3 DNA: TGCGCCAGCAGCCCCTACAGGGGGAAAACCACAGATACG. The genes are TRBV5-1 and TRBJ2-3, with TRBD1 matching over 8 bases. The read ends 3 residues before the CDR3 terminus; that terminus is restored from the germline J gene. The CDR3 has 16 residues. With 4 bases clipped from V and 2 bases from J, the junction kept 9 bases outside the gene matches. The germline V gene has CDR1 SGHRS and CDR2 YFSETQ. Complete variable domain (other parts from reference TRBV5-1 and TRBJ2-3): KAGVTQTPRYLIKTRGQQVTLSCSPISGHRSVSWYQQTPGQGLQFLFEYFSETQRNKGNFPGRFSGRQFSNSRSEMNVSTLELGDSALYLCASSPYRGKTTDTQYFGPGTRLTVL.

On this clone: The read gets to within 3 residues of the CDR3 end, and the germline J gene fills in the rest. The chain links TRBV2 to TRBJ1-2; TRBD1 might be the D (5 bases). The CDR3 is 15 residues long. V was shortened by 10 bases and J by 0 bases, with 18 bases between the two germline ends. Germline V CDR1 and CDR2: SNHLY, FYNNEI. The chain's CDR3 is CATPEVRTSNYGYTF. The DNA read from the CDR3 is TGTGCCACCCCTGAAGTAAGGACATCTAACTATGGC. The whole variable domain, filled in from reference TRBV2 and TRBJ1-2, reads EPEVTQTPSHQVTQMGQEVILRCVPISNHLYFYWYRQILGQKVEFLVSFYNNEISEKSEIFDDQFSVERPDGSNFTLKIRSTKLEDSAMYFCATPEVRTSNYGYTFGSGTRLTVV.

On this clone itself: The CDR3 end lies 3 residues beyond the end of the read and is filled in from the germline J gene. The rearrangement joins TRBV2 to TRBJ1-2, with D maybe TRBD1 (6 bases). This CDR3 is 15 amino acids long. The V end lost 6 bases, the J end lost 3 bases, and 17 bases lay between the germline ends. Per the germline V gene, CDR1 is SNHLY and CDR2 is FYNNEI. This CDR3 reads CASRLQTGYDYGYTF. The sequenced part of the CDR3 DNA is TGTGCCAGCAGACTGCAAACAGGGTATGACTATGGC.

For this clone: The read gets to within 3 residues of the CDR3 end, and the germline J gene fills in the rest. The chain employs TRBV20-1 and TRBJ2-7, with 9 bases lining up with TRBD2. This CDR3 is 12 amino acids long. The J segment lost 6 bases and the V segment lost 7 bases, leaving 7 bases of the junction unmatched. Looked up from germline, CDR1 is DFQATT and CDR2 is SNEGSKA (reference sequence). The CDR3: CSVLAGQVEQYF. The DNA read from the CDR3 is TGCAGTGTTCTAGCGGGGCAGGTCGAG.

Concerning this clone itself: The CDR3 extends 3 residues past the end of the read, so its final part is completed from the germline J gene. The V and J genes are TRBV19 and TRBJ2-1; D is possibly TRBD2 (6 bases). With 3 bases removed from V and 0 bases from J, the gap between germline ends came to 18 bases. The CDR3 sequence is 18 residues long. CDR1 LNHDA and CDR2 SQIVND come from the germline V gene (reference sequence). Incomplete CDR3 DNA: TGTGCCAGTAGTATTGTTAGTGGCGGGGCCAGCTCCTACAATGAG. Its protein product is CASSIVSGGASSYNE. The CDR3, in full, reads CASSIVSGGASSYNEQFF. The full variable domain, completed using reference TRBV19 and TRBJ2-1, is DGGITQSPKYLFRKEGQNVTLSCEQNLNHDAMYWYRQDPGQGLRLIYYSQIVNDFQKGDIAEGYSVSREKKESFPLTVTSAQKNPTAFYLCASSIVSGGASSYNEQFFGPGTRLTVL.

As to this clone: Read data end 3 residues before the CDR3 end; the end is taken from the germline J gene. The chain has TRBV2 and TRBJ2-7; D might be TRBD2 (6 bases). The CDR3 totals 16 residues. In germline, CDR1 is SNHLY, CDR2 FYNNEI. Trimming pared 2 bases from V and 6 bases from J, leaving 20 bases between. The DNA read from the CDR3 is TGTGCCAGCAGTGAAAATAGTCCTAGCGACCAAATCGAG. Its translation is CASSENSPSDQIE. The entire CDR3 sequence reads CASSENSPSDQIEQYF.

CDR3 DNA (partial): TGTGCCAGCAGCCAAATCGGGACAGGGACCTACGAG. Residues: CASSQIGTGTYE. The CDR3 in its entirety is CASSQIGTGTYEQYF. V gene TRBV14 combines with J gene TRBJ2-7, with 9 bases lining up with TRBD1. The read falls 3 residues short of the CDR3 end, and the missing part is taken from the germline J gene. There are 15 residues in the CDR3. Germline CDR1 SGHDN, CDR2 FVKESK. J gave up 2 bases and V 2 bases, and 4 bases lay outside the gene matches.

Partial CDR3 DNA: TGCGCCAGCAGCTGGACGGGACGGAGAACAGGGTTAACAGATACG. Its translation: CASSWTGRRTGLTDT. The whole CDR3 protein is CASSWTGRRTGLTDTQYF. The chain carries TRBV5-1 and TRBJ2-3; a possible D gene is TRBD1 (6 bases). The read ends 3 residues before the CDR3 terminus; that terminus is restored from the germline J gene. The CDR3 spans 18 residues. Deletions cut 3 bases from V and 3 bases from J, with 23 bases between. Germline lookup yields CDR1 SGHRS and CDR2 YFSETQ.

Concerning this clone: The CDR3 extends 3 residues past the end of the read, so its final part is completed from the germline J gene. V gene TRBV12-3 or TRBV12-4 combines with J gene TRBJ2-7, with 10 bases matching TRBD2. The junction had 8 bases not matched to a gene; V was cut back by 4 bases and J by 2 bases. The CDR3 spans 16 residues. The CDR3: CASSSGSSGGTYEQYF. The CDR3 bases that were read are TGTGCCAGCAGTTCTGGGTCTAGCGGGGGAACCTACGAG.

This clone registers medium-sized by frequency. The CDR3 sequence is CSAAGQGAEKLFF. The covered CDR3 bases are TGCAGCGCTGCCGGACAGGGGGCGGAAAAA. V gene TRBV29-1 combines with J gene TRBJ1-4; TRBD1 aligns across 11 bases. The CDR3 end lies 3 residues beyond the end of the read and is filled in from the germline J gene. This CDR3 has 13 amino acids. The V segment lost 7 bases and the J segment 8 bases; nucleotides outside the gene matches: 6. Germline loops: CDR1 SQVTM, CDR2 ANQGSEA.

Worth noting for this clone: The read comes to an end 3 residues before the CDR3 does, leaving the germline J gene to fill in the end. This chain uses TRBV28 with TRBJ1-5, with D unclear. Germline values: CDR1 MDHEN, CDR2 SYDVKM. Trimming removed 0 bases at V and 2 bases at J, with 8 bases between. This CDR3 spans 15 amino acids. The CDR3 loop is CASSLWQSGNQPQHF. The DNA read from the CDR3 is TGTGCCAGCAGTTTATGGCAGTCCGGCAATCAGCCC.

A word on this clone: The CDR3 end is not reached by the read, which stops 3 residues before it; the germline J gene fills it in. The chain couples TRBV7-8 to TRBJ1-6; D perhaps matches TRBD1 (5 bases). Germline V lookup: CDR1 SGHVS, CDR2 FQNEAQ. Trimming cost V 4 bases and J 4 bases, with 8 bases left between them. The length of the CDR3 is 14 residues. CDR3 region: CASSSDIYNSPLHF. CDR3 DNA, as far as it was read: TGTGCCAGCAGCTCGGACATATATAATTCACCC. The full variable domain, rest sourced from reference TRBV7-8 and TRBJ1-6, is GAGVSQSPRYKVAKRGQDVALRCDPISGHVSLFWYQQALGQGPEFLTYFQNEAQLDKSGLPSDRFFAERPEGSVSTLKIQRTQQEDSAVYLCASSSDIYNSPLHFGNGTRLTVT.

As for this clone: The CDR3 is cut off 3 residues early in the read; its end comes from the germline J gene. The V and J genes are TRBV9 and TRBJ2-7; the match to TRBD1 covers 10 bases. The CDR3 totals 16 residues. The germline CDR1 and CDR2 sequences are SGDLS and YYNGEE. V lost 2 bases, J lost 4 bases, and 9 bases stayed unmatched. CDR3 in amino acids: CASSVTTGTGVYEQYF. CDR3 bases read: TGTGCCAGCAGCGTTACCACCGGGACAGGGGTGTACGAG.

Turning to this clone: The read gets to within 3 residues of the CDR3 end, and the germline J gene fills in the rest. V usage is TRBV18 and J usage is TRBJ2-1; the match to TRBD1 covers 9 bases. V lost 3 bases and J lost 6; bases outside the gene matches: 6. Germline V gene data show CDR1 as KGHSH and CDR2 as LQKENI. The CDR3 length is 15 residues. CDR3 amino acids: CASSPGTGTINEQFF. The covered CDR3 bases are TGTGCCAGCTCACCCGGGACAGGGACCATCAATGAG.

CDR3 DNA (partial): TGTGCCAGCAGCTTTGGGCGGGGGGCCGCAGATACG. Translating gives CASSFGRGAADT. The full CDR3 sequence reads CASSFGRGAADTQYF. This chain uses TRBV5-5 with TRBJ2-3; 8 positions agree with TRBD2. The CDR3 extends 3 residues past the end of the read, so its final part is completed from the germline J gene. J lost 4 bases, V lost 2 bases, and 6 bases had no gene match. From germline, CDR1 is SGHKS and CDR2 YYEKEE (reference sequence). The CDR3 is 15 residues long.

On this clone: The DNA ends 3 residues before the CDR3 does, and the rest of the CDR3 is filled in from the germline J gene. The V and J genes are TRBV6-2 or TRBV6-3 and TRBJ2-7; a weak D match, TRBD1 (6 bases). The germline gives CDR1 MNHEY, CDR2 SVGEGT. CDR3 size: 15 residues. The V and J ends lost 2 bases and 2 bases respectively, with 13 bases between them. CDR3 DNA (partial): TGTGCCAGCAGTTACCAAAGGGCAGGGGCCTACGAG. Amino acid sequence: CASSYQRAGAYE. The CDR3 in full is CASSYQRAGAYEQYF.